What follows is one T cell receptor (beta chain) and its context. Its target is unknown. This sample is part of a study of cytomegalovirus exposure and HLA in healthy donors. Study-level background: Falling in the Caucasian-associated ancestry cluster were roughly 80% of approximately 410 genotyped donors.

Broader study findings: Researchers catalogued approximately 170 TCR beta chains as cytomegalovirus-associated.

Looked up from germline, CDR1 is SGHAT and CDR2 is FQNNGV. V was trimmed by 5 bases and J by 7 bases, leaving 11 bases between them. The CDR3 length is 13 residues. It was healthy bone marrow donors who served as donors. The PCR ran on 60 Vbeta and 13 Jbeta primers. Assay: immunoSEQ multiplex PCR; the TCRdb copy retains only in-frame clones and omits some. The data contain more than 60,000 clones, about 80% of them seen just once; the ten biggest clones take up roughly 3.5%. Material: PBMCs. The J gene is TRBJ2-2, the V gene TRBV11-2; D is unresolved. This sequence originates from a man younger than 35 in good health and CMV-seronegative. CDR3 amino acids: CASSERANGELFF. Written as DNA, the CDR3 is TGTGCCAGCAGCGAACGTGCGAACGGGGAGCTGTTTTTT.